The rows below give T cell receptor beta chains drawn from one sample of a study of blood T cell repertoires in COVID-19. The repertoire was sequenced with immunoSEQ multiplex PCR; TCRdb's copy has only in-frame clones and lacks some. The data contain about 220,000 clones, around 85% of them singletons. The sample was peripheral blood. Receptor source: a woman between 65 and 79 years old with COVID-19, enrolled during active disease. CDR3s include the opening cysteine and the closing phenylalanine or tryptophan. Each record gives: D gene, clone size, V gene, J gene, CDR3 length, CDR3 protein, CDR3 DNA. A D gene is named only where the DNA matches it firmly. Size values are once, few and many counts, or a class for expanded clones, and some rows have none.

D: TRBD1
size: .
V: TRBV5-4
J: TRBJ1-2
length: 18
CDR3: CASSFQGVTGGPTYGYTF
DNA: TGTGCCAGCAGCTTCCAAGGGGTGACAGGGGGGCCTACCTATGGCTACACCTTC

D: .
size: .
V: TRBV7-2
J: TRBJ2-6
length: 18
CDR3: CASSLGLAGGAGANVLTF
DNA: TGTGCCAGCAGCTTAGGTCTGGCGGGTGGTGCTGGGGCCAACGTCCTGACTTTC

D: TRBD2
size: .
V: TRBV2
J: TRBJ2-7
length: 14
CDR3: CASKPSGSSYEQYF
DNA: TGTGCCAGCAAACCTAGCGGGAGCTCCTACGAGCAGTACTTC

D: .
size: .
V: TRBV3-1/TRBV3-2
J: TRBJ1-2
length: 13
CDR3: CASSQVRVSGYTF
DNA: TGTGCCAGCAGCCAAGTCCGGGTATCTGGCTACACCTTC

D: TRBD1
size: .
V: TRBV6-5
J: TRBJ1-5
length: 16
CDR3: CASSYRIEGAYQPQHF
DNA: TGTGCCAGCAGTTACCGTATCGAGGGGGCCTATCAGCCCCAGCATTTT

D: .
size: .
V: TRBV9
J: TRBJ2-1
length: 13
CDR3: CASSPRSYNEQFF
DNA: TGTGCCAGCAGCCCCCGGTCCTACAATGAGCAGTTCTTC

D: .
size: .
V: TRBV7-2
J: TRBJ2-1
length: 15
CDR3: CASSLGGDRYNEQFF
DNA: TGTGCCAGCAGCTTAGGGGGGGACCGGTACAATGAGCAGTTCTTC

D: .
size: many
V: TRBV7-7
J: TRBJ2-5
length: 13
CDR3: CASSRQGLETQYF
DNA: TGTGCTAGCAGCCGACAGGGACTAGAGACCCAGTACTTC

D: .
size: .
V: TRBV19
J: TRBJ1-5
length: 13
CDR3: CASSMSGWQPQHF
DNA: TGTGCCAGTAGTATGTCGGGTTGGCAGCCCCAGCATTTT

D: TRBD2
size: .
V: TRBV15
J: TRBJ2-7
length: 17
CDR3: CATSRDLAGSVLDEQYF
DNA: TGTGCCACCAGCAGAGACTTAGCGGGATCGGTCCTAGACGAGCAGTACTTC

D: TRBD1
size: .
V: TRBV11-2
J: TRBJ2-7
length: 14
CDR3: CASSIGTASYEQYF
DNA: TGTGCCAGCAGCATCGGGACAGCGTCCTACGAGCAGTACTTC

D: .
size: .
V: TRBV6-5
J: TRBJ2-5
length: 15
CDR3: CASSYPRGAQETQYF
DNA: TGTGCCAGCAGTTACCCCCGGGGGGCGCAAGAGACCCAGTACTTC

D: .
size: .
V: TRBV6-5
J: TRBJ1-5
length: 13
CDR3: CASSRQENQPQHF
DNA: TGTGCCAGCAGTAGACAAGAGAATCAGCCCCAGCATTTT

D: .
size: .
V: TRBV10-3
J: TRBJ1-3
length: 13
CDR3: CASAGFSGNTIYF
DNA: TGTGCCAGCGCAGGGTTTTCTGGAAACACCATATATTTT

D: .
size: .
V: TRBV11-3
J: TRBJ1-1
length: 15
CDR3: CASSQGQRVNTEAFF
DNA: TGTGCCAGCAGCCAGGGGCAGAGAGTGAACACTGAAGCTTTCTTT

D: .
size: .
V: TRBV6-2/TRBV6-3
J: TRBJ1-2
length: 13
CDR3: CASSGQFNYGYTF
DNA: TGTGCCAGCAGTGGACAGTTTAACTATGGCTACACCTTC

D: .
size: .
V: TRBV24-1
J: TRBJ2-3
length: 14
CDR3: CATSDTTLADTQYF
DNA: TGTGCCACCAGTGACACGACCCTAGCAGATACGCAGTATTTT

D: TRBD2
size: .
V: TRBV6-4
J: TRBJ2-3
length: 16
CDR3: CASSEEAGGSTDTQYF
DNA: TGTGCCAGCAGTGAAGAGGCGGGAGGGAGCACAGATACGCAGTATTTT

D: TRBD2
size: .
V: TRBV9
J: TRBJ2-1
length: 15
CDR3: CASSVEGGRGGEQFF
DNA: TGTGCCAGCAGCGTCGAGGGCGGGAGGGGAGGTGAGCAGTTCTTC

D: .
size: .
V: TRBV19
J: TRBJ2-7
length: 11
CDR3: CASSSQYEQYF
DNA: TGTGCCAGTAGTAGCCAGTACGAGCAGTACTTC